Detailed here is one T cell receptor (beta chain). Its antigen is not identified. The V end was cut by 3 bases, the J end by 7 bases, with 7 bases between. CDR3 length equals 12 residues. Germline V gene sequence: CDR1 MGHRA, CDR2 YSYEKL. The record originates from a study of CD4 T cells in relation to SARS-CoV-2 and coronaviruses. The table came from immunoSEQ multiplex PCR; TCRdb's copy has only in-frame clones and leaves some out. This sample has about 26,000 clones, with about 76% found just once. Before the COVID-19 pandemic, during about 2010-2018, CD4+ T cells were taken from unexposed donors. CD4+ T cells were isolated from the cells after 10 days of culture.

This rearrangement joins TRBV4-1 to TRBJ2-1, with D uncertain. The sequenced sample was CD4+ T cells from PBMCs, cultured in vitro. This clonotype was obtained from a human donor in good health. The CDR3 DNA reads as TGCGCCAGCAGCCACGAATATAATGAGCAGTTCTTC. Its protein product is CASSHEYNEQFF.